These T cell receptor beta chains were read from a single sample in a study of CD8 T cells in ankylosing spondylitis. TCRdb reprocessed the 5' RACE reads via MiXCR and lists one record per CDR3 protein. The sample consists of around 130,000 distinct CDR3 sequences, 17% of them appearing once. Sequenced sample: blood, either unsorted or a sorted T cell fraction (not recorded which). These receptors all come from a male donor with ankylosing spondylitis. CDR3s leave out the opening cysteine and the closing phenylalanine or tryptophan.

v_gene	j_gene	CDR3aa
TRBV9	TRBJ1-5	ASSEGVWGDQPQH
TRBV7-2	TRBJ1-4	ASSYPSGEKLF
TRBV12-3/TRBV12-4	TRBJ2-7	ASSLVLGSYEQY
TRBV9	TRBJ2-1	ASSGAVSGIYNEQF
TRBV6-2/TRBV6-3	TRBJ2-7	ASSRRTSGIYEQY
TRBV5-1	TRBJ2-7	ASSLAPTGGAYEQY
TRBV20-1	TRBJ1-1	SARFSGGTEAF
TRBV20-1	TRBJ2-7	SARTGISYEQY
TRBV6-4	TRBJ2-3	ASSDPGLGGTDTQY
TRBV4-3	TRBJ2-1	ASSPMGDNEQF
TRBV20-1	TRBJ2-7	SASWVGTANLEQY
TRBV12-3/TRBV12-4	TRBJ2-1	ASSPSADRTPYNEQF
TRBV7-9	TRBJ1-1	ASMGVEAF
TRBV4-1	TRBJ2-3	ASSQVVTATDTQY
TRBV27	TRBJ2-1	ASSSGTLYNEQF
TRBV5-1	TRBJ2-7	ASSLADSNSYEQY
TRBV7-3	TRBJ2-7	ASSPQYPGEQY
TRBV4-3	TRBJ1-5	ASSLHNSNQPQH
TRBV28	TRBJ2-2	ASSPRDTPNTGELF
TRBV28	TRBJ2-1	ASSSVETYNEQF
TRBV5-6	TRBJ2-1	ASSWRGSDEQF
TRBV7-9	TRBJ1-1	ASSLVDPHEAF
TRBV5-1	TRBJ2-2	ASLSGAGELF
TRBV27	TRBJ1-5	ASSLSGYSDQPQH